This T cell receptor beta chain derives from a study of shared T cell receptors in the human thymus. This clone was recorded a few times. Trimming shortened V by 3 bases and J by 6 bases, and 15 bases separated the two germline ends. Germline assignment: CDR1 MNHEY and CDR2 SVGAGI. The CDR3 sequence is 14 residues long. This table comes from immunoSEQ multiplex PCR, and its TCRdb copy is limited to in-frame clones, with some not included. The table records hundreds of thousands of clones, over 75% of them present only once. These data were also filed under a second study, of human thymus T cells. From that paper: Apparent skewing of V and J gene usage characterized both thymic and blood repertoires.

V usage is TRBV6-5 and J usage is TRBJ2-7; D is ambiguous. The receptor comes from a boy younger than two with a congenital heart defect. Sequencing was carried out using thymocytes. The CDR3 sequence is CASSYHPISSEQYF. The CDR3 nucleotides are TGTGCCAGCAGTTATCACCCAATCTCCAGCGAGCAGTACTTC.